This is a list of T cell receptor beta chains from one sample in a study of Ad26.COV2.S vaccination and SARS-CoV-2 variants. The assay was immunoSEQ multiplex PCR, and TCRdb's table has in-frame clones only and misses some. The sample consists of about 280,000 clones, about 89% of them appearing once. Material: peripheral blood, obtained in a trial of Ad26.COV2.S vaccine versus placebo. The receptors here all came from a person between 18 and 65 years old who received the Ad26.COV2.S COVID-19 vaccine or a placebo. Both conserved end residues are part of each CDR3. The D gene is left open where the match is weak. Only part of the rows carry a size: once, few, many, or a class if the clone is expanded.

clone_size | j_call | d_call | v_call | cdr3_nt | cdr3_aa
- | TRBJ2-7 | - | TRBV30 | TGTGCCTCCCTTCGAGACTACGAGCAGTACTTC | CASLRDYEQYF
- | TRBJ1-5 | - | TRBV27 | TGTGCCAGCAGTTTCCGGGGCAATCAGCCCCAGCATTTT | CASSFRGNQPQHF
- | TRBJ2-7 | TRBD2 | TRBV27 | TGTGCCAGCAGTTTCGGCGGGAGCATCAACGAGCAGTACTTC | CASSFGGSINEQYF
once | TRBJ1-1 | - | TRBV27 | TGTGCCAGCAGTTTATCTCCGTCTGGAGGCACTGAAGCTTTCTTT | CASSLSPSGGTEAFF
- | TRBJ2-1 | TRBD2 | TRBV27 | TGTGCCAGCAGTCAGCGGGAGCTGAGGAATGAGCAGTTCTTC | CASSQRELRNEQFF
- | TRBJ2-1 | - | TRBV5-8 | TGTGCCAGCAGCCAAACCCTTGCGGATGAGCAGTTCTTC | CASSQTLADEQFF
once | TRBJ1-1 | - | TRBV5-1 | TGCGCCAGCACCACGACAGGGAACACTGAAGCTTTCTTT | CASTTTGNTEAFF
- | TRBJ1-1 | - | TRBV6-5 | TGTGCCAGCAGTTATTCCGGGAGGTCTGAAGCTTTCTTT | CASSYSGRSEAFF
- | TRBJ1-2 | TRBD1 | TRBV18 | TGTGCCAGCTCACCACAGGGACAGGGCGATGGCTACACCTTC | CASSPQGQGDGYTF
- | TRBJ2-7 | - | TRBV9 | TGTGCCAGCAGCTTAGGGGATAGAGCCTACGAGCAGTACTTC | CASSLGDRAYEQYF
- | TRBJ1-6 | TRBD1 | TRBV27 | TGTGCCAGCAGACACGGGACAGGGCAAAGCTCCTATAATTCACCCCTCCACTTT | CASRHGTGQSSYNSPLHF
- | TRBJ1-3 | - | TRBV12-3/TRBV12-4 | TGTGCCAGCAGTTCAGGGAACACCATATATTTT | CASSSGNTIYF
- | TRBJ2-7 | - | TRBV9 | TGTGCCAGCAGCCCGACCGGGCGCGGATACGAGCAGTACTTC | CASSPTGRGYEQYF
- | TRBJ1-1 | - | TRBV10-3 | TGTGCCATCAGGACCGCGGTATTAGGGGTGAACACTGAAGCTTTCTTT | CAIRTAVLGVNTEAFF
- | TRBJ2-7 | - | TRBV9 | TGTGCCAGCAGCCCTGCACGGTTCGACGAGCAGTACTTC | CASSPARFDEQYF
- | TRBJ2-5 | TRBD2 | TRBV19 | TGTGCCAGTAGTATTGAATCGGCTAGCGGCTACCAAGAGACCCAGTACTTC | CASSIESASGYQETQYF
- | TRBJ2-3 | - | TRBV5-1 | TGCGCCAGCAGCTTGGTGGACTTGCGCACAGATACGCAGTATTTT | CASSLVDLRTDTQYF